Below are 5 T cell receptor beta chains sequenced from a single sample in a study of cytomegalovirus exposure and HLA in healthy donors. Using immunoSEQ multiplex PCR, the repertoire was profiled, and TCRdb retains in-frame clones only, with some absent. The sample lists some 290,000 clones, 88% seen once, with 0.9% to 1% in the top ten. The sequencing input was PBMCs. The receptors here all came from a man between 25 and 39 years old in good health and CMV-seronegative.

The CDR3 DNA reads TGTGCCAGCAGTGAAAGGAGCGGGAGCGTAGAGACCCAGTACTTC. This translates into CASSERSGSVETQYF. The chain joins TRBV2 to TRBJ2-5; 8 nucleotides align to TRBD2. With 2 bases clipped from V and 4 bases from J, the junction kept 6 bases outside the gene matches. CDR3 size: 15 residues. CDR1 is SNHLY, CDR2 FYNNEI, per germline.

The rearrangement joins TRBV4-3 to TRBJ1-3, with 7 bases lining up with TRBD1. The CDR3 extends over 15 amino acids. V lost 0 bases and J lost 8; bases outside the gene matches: 7. Germline V gene lookup returns CDR1 LGHNA and CDR2 YSLEER. CDR3 nucleotides: TGCGCCAGCAGCCAAGACGGGACAGCGGAGGACACCATATATTTT. Amino acids: CASSQDGTAEDTIYF.

The rearrangement links TRBV6-1 to TRBJ1-6; 8 bases are shared with TRBD1. The CDR3 runs 15 residues. Unmatched junction bases numbered 2, after V lost 7 bases and J lost 0 bases. Germline V lookup: CDR1 MNHNS, CDR2 SASEGT. Here the CDR3 reads CASTGQGSYNSPLHF. The CDR3 nucleotides are TGTGCCAGCACCGGACAGGGCTCCTATAATTCACCCCTCCACTTT.

The rearrangement uses TRBV27 and TRBJ2-7, with 8 bases fitting TRBD1. CDR1 and CDR2 (germline): MNHEY, SMNVEV (reference sequence). V shed 5 bases, J shed 4 bases, and the junction held 7 bases outside the gene matches. This CDR3 is built from 14 residues. CDR3 in amino acids: CASSVGTGDYEQYF. CDR3 nucleotide sequence: TGTGCCAGCAGTGTCGGGACAGGCGATTACGAGCAGTACTTC.

Comments on this clone: This CDR3 is also generated by other DNA sequences in the sample. The chain recombines TRBV27 with TRBJ2-7; TRBD1 might be the D (6 bases). CDR3 length equals 13 residues. The V gene's germline CDR1 is MNHEY and CDR2 SMNVEV (reference sequence). Trimming stripped 6 bases from V and 3 bases from J, with 12 bases between. Here the CDR3 reads CASSPGVGYEQYF. The CDR3, as DNA: TGTGCCAGCAGCCCAGGGGTCGGCTACGAGCAGTACTTC.